This entry features one T cell receptor (beta chain) sequence. The sample is drawn from a study of blood T cell repertoires in COVID-19. The assay was immunoSEQ multiplex PCR, and TCRdb's table has in-frame clones only and misses some. Of roughly 120,000 clones in the sample, 88% were seen once. Per germline, CDR1 SGHTA and CDR2 FQGNSA. V shed 1 base and J 6 bases; nucleotides not matched to a gene: 4. The CDR3 contains 17 residues. Material: peripheral blood. This sequence was found in a woman aged 50 to 60 with active or convalescent COVID-19. The J gene is TRBJ2-2, the V gene TRBV7-2, with TRBD2 matching 14 bases. The CDR3 here is CASSLDPGLAGAGELFF. CDR3 in DNA: TGTGCCAGCAGCTTAGATCCGGGACTAGCGGGAGCCGGGGAGCTGTTTTTT.